This T cell receptor beta chain derives from a study of graft-versus-host responses after intestinal transplantation. Regarding this clone: No antigen is known for it.

TCRdb's copy holds only in-frame clones and misses some; the assay was immunoSEQ multiplex PCR. The sample has about 130,000 clones, around nine tenths seen once. Trimming stripped 11 bases from V and 0 bases from J, with 5 bases between. This CDR3 is built from 12 residues. From germline, CDR1 is MDHEN and CDR2 SYDVKM. The study's findings and limits: Graft-versus-host to host-versus-graft clonal ratios in allografts were high in patients with graft-donor T cell macrochimerism.

This TCR was recovered from a human donor who received an intestinal transplant. The material was unstimulated CD4+ T cells sorted from spleen or lymph node cells, obtained before intestinal transplant. The rearrangement links TRBV28 to TRBJ2-6, with D unresolved. The CDR3 loop reads CAAGSGANVLTF. The CDR3 DNA sequence: TGTGCCGCCGGCTCTGGGGCCAACGTCCTGACTTTC. Together with reference TRBV28 and TRBJ2-6, the CDR3 gives the full variable domain: DVKVTQSSRYLVKRTGEKVFLECVQDMDHENMFWYRQDPGLGLRLIYFSYDVKMKEKGDIPEGYSVSREKKERFSLILESASTNQTSMYLCAAGSGANVLTFGAGSRLTVL.